This is a list of T cell receptor beta chains from one sample in a study of T cell repertoires in cytomegalovirus infection. From the reads, TCRdb called clonotypes with MiXCR, one entry per CDR3 protein. The data contain roughly 600,000 distinct CDR3 sequences, around 24% of them singletons. Specimen: CD8+ T cells from PBMCs. These receptor sequences come from a human donor in good health (CMV status not recorded). Some clones in this sample may be carry-over from other donors' samples. CDR3s include the opening cysteine and the closing phenylalanine or tryptophan. The D gene is left open where the match is weak. The listing skips clone size in some rows; elsewhere it reads once, few, many or a size class.

v_gene: TRBV28
len: 15
d_gene: TRBD1
abundance: -
CDR3aa: CASSTYRGDTGELFF

v_gene: TRBV12-5
len: 13
d_gene: -
abundance: -
CDR3aa: CASGLQGDNEQFF

v_gene: TRBV7-6
len: 14
d_gene: -
abundance: -
CDR3aa: CASSLGDSGQPQHF

v_gene: TRBV29-1
len: 14
d_gene: TRBD1
abundance: -
CDR3aa: CSVEGDRGPDTQYF

v_gene: TRBV6-4
len: 11
d_gene: -
abundance: -
CDR3aa: CASRGPAGYTF

v_gene: TRBV10-3
len: 11
d_gene: -
abundance: -
CDR3aa: CAISTGQEQFF

v_gene: TRBV2
len: 15
d_gene: -
abundance: -
CDR3aa: CASSRLGLPNTEAFF

v_gene: TRBV29-1
len: 16
d_gene: -
abundance: once
CDR3aa: CSVEEEIGGDNYGYTF

v_gene: TRBV29-1
len: 12
d_gene: -
abundance: few
CDR3aa: CSVGNGDYEQYF

v_gene: TRBV20-1
len: 17
d_gene: -
abundance: few
CDR3aa: CSARVIGTPVRNQPQHF

v_gene: TRBV7-8
len: 15
d_gene: TRBD2
abundance: many
CDR3aa: CASSSRTSSYNEQFF

v_gene: TRBV28
len: 13
d_gene: -
abundance: -
CDR3aa: CATKRGQTGELFF

v_gene: TRBV6-4
len: 15
d_gene: -
abundance: many
CDR3aa: CASSESQGGYNEQFF

v_gene: TRBV14
len: 15
d_gene: -
abundance: few
CDR3aa: CASSQTLDSDNEQFF

v_gene: TRBV6-1
len: 21
d_gene: -
abundance: many
CDR3aa: CASSEEGWAGTWSSSYNEQFF